This T cell receptor beta chain was obtained from a study of blood T cell repertoires in COVID-19. Across the study: In each case, the material was cDNA or gDNA derived from T cells, B-cell-depleted T cells, or PBMCs.

All recovered Cohort 3 donors got two negative PCRs, got clearance, or saw symptom resolution. Assay used: immunoSEQ multiplex PCR; TCRdb lists only in-frame clones, some missing. The sample contains fewer than 250,000 clones, 80% to 85% of which appear only once. This clone was recorded once. CDR3 length: 14 residues. The V segment lost 7 bases and the J segment 1 base; nucleotides outside the gene matches: 2. Germline CDR1 LNHDA, CDR2 SQIVND (reference sequence). The sample was PBMCs or T cells enriched from blood (not recorded which). The TCR comes from a woman between 35 and 50 years old who had recovered from COVID-19. The chain couples TRBV19 to TRBJ2-3, with 10 positions matching TRBD2. CDR3 in DNA: TGTGCCAGTACCGGACTAGCGGGCACAGATACGCAGTATTTT. Protein sequence: CASTGLAGTDTQYF.